Listed below are T cell receptor beta chains from one sample, sequenced in a study of blood T cells in healthy people across ages. Via MiXCR, TCRdb re-called the 5' RACE reads, giving one row per CDR3 protein. Altogether around 800,000 distinct CDR3 sequences are present, around 42% being singletons, with the ten largest covering about a fifth. The specimen sequenced was blood. Every receptor here comes from a man in his 60s in good health. Each CDR3 is given with its conserved first and last residue. A D gene is named only where the DNA matches it firmly. Part of the rows lack a size; the others show once, few, many or a class for expanded clones.

V gene	J gene	clone size	D gene	CDR3 DNA	CDR3 protein
TRBV19	TRBJ1-1	NA	NA	TGTGCCAGCTCAAAGCAGGGTTTGAACACTGAAGCTTTCTTT	CASSKQGLNTEAFF
TRBV7-9	TRBJ2-3	few	NA	TGTGCCAGCAGCTTACAGACAGGAAGAACAGATACGCAGTATTTT	CASSLQTGRTDTQYF
TRBV14	TRBJ2-3	many	NA	TGTGCCAGCAGCCACATACAAGGGACATCAAGTAACGCAGATACGCAGTATTTT	CASSHIQGTSSNADTQYF
TRBV12-3/TRBV12-4	TRBJ2-3	few	TRBD2	TGTGCCAGCAGCCCGTTCAAGACTAGCGGTAGCACAGATACGCAGTATTTT	CASSPFKTSGSTDTQYF
TRBV5-6	TRBJ1-2	few	NA	TGTGCCAGCAGCCTCTCCTCCCTTTCAAGTTATGGCTACACCTTC	CASSLSSLSSYGYTF
TRBV6-2/TRBV6-3	TRBJ2-7	few	NA	TGTGCCAGCAGTTCACCTTCGCAGGGAAGATACGAGCAGTACTTC	CASSSPSQGRYEQYF
TRBV7-2	TRBJ2-7	few	NA	TGTGCCAGCAGCCCATATAACTACGAGCAGTACTTC	CASSPYNYEQYF
TRBV7-9	TRBJ1-5	once	NA	TGTGCCAGCAGCGCAGCGGGGGACCAGCCCCAGCATTTT	CASSAAGDQPQHF
TRBV29-1	TRBJ1-2	NA	TRBD1	TGCAGCGTTGCGGGACAGCGCTATGGCTACACCTTC	CSVAGQRYGYTF
TRBV20-1	TRBJ2-7	many	NA	TGCAGTGCTAGAGTGGGGGCTCCCCACGAGCAGTACTTC	CSARVGAPHEQYF
TRBV10-2	TRBJ2-5	NA	TRBD1	TGCGCCAGCAGGAGCGGGACAGGGCTTGGAGAGACCCAGTACTTC	CASRSGTGLGETQYF
TRBV6-2/TRBV6-3	TRBJ2-7	NA	TRBD2	TGTGCCAGCAGTACCTCGAGCGGGGGGGCGTTGAACGAGCAGTACTTC	CASSTSSGGALNEQYF
TRBV18	TRBJ2-7	few	NA	TGTGCCAGCTCACCAAACAGACAGACCTACGAGCAGTACTTC	CASSPNRQTYEQYF
TRBV13	TRBJ1-6	NA	TRBD1	TGTGCCAGCAGCTCACAGGGGCGGGTCCCCCAAAATTCACCCCTCCACTTT	CASSSQGRVPQNSPLHF
TRBV3-1	TRBJ2-1	NA	TRBD2	TGTGCCAGCAGCCAAGAACGGGGGGGTGGCAATGAGCAGTTCTTC	CASSQERGGGNEQFF